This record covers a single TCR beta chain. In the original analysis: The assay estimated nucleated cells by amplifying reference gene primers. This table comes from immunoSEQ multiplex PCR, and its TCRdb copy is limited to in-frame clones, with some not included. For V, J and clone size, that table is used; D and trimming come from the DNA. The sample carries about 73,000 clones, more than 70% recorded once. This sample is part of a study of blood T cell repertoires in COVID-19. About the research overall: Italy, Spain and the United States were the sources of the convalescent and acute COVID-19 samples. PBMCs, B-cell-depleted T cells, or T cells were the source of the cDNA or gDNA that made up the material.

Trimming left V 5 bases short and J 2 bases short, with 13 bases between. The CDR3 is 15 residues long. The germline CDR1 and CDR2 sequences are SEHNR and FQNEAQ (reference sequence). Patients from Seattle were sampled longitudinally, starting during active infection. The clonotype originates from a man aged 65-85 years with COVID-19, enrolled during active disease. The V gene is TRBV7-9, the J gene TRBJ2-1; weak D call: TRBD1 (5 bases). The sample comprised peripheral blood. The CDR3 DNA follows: TGTGCCAGCAGCACAATCCGACAGACCTACAATGAGCAGTTCTTC. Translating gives CASSTIRQTYNEQFF.